This T cell receptor (beta chain) came from a study of blood T cell repertoires in COVID-19. Background on the study: Researchers got acute and convalescent COVID-19 samples from the United States, Italy and Spain. In each case, the material was cDNA or gDNA derived from T cells, B-cell-depleted T cells, or PBMCs.

This CDR3 has 14 amino acids. The V end was cut by 4 bases, the J end by 1 base, with 9 bases between. CDR1 is WNHNN, CDR2 SYGVQD, per germline (reference sequence). Per the original data handling: Amplification from reference gene primers served as the basis for estimated nucleated cell counts. Using immunoSEQ multiplex PCR, the repertoire was profiled, and TCRdb retains in-frame clones only, with some absent. D and trimming come from the DNA, and the V and J calls and clone size come from that table. Of around 340,000 clones in the sample, 65% to 90% were seen once. The origin of this receptor is a woman aged 40 to 50 with acute COVID-19. The sample was PBMCs or T cells enriched from blood (not recorded which). This sequence joins TRBV10-1 and TRBJ2-3; tentative D call: TRBD1 (6 bases). This CDR3 is CASSGTERTDTQYF. In DNA form, the CDR3 reads TGCGCCAGCAGTGGGACAGAGCGCACAGATACGCAGTATTTT.